Listed below are T cell receptor beta chains from one sample, sequenced in a study of molecular identifiers for immune sequencing clone quantification. TCRdb called the PCR reads again in MiXCR, with one record for every CDR3 protein. The sample lists 85,000 to 100,000 distinct CDR3 sequences, roughly a quarter occurring once. Sequencing used naive CD8+ T cells from blood, with Jurkat cell RNA spiked in. Receptor source: a human donor in good health. Some libraries in this study had Jurkat cell RNA spiked in. Each CDR3 is given with its conserved first and last residue. Not every row has a clone size; where given, it reads once, few, many or a size class.

. | TRBV12-3/TRBV12-4 | CASSWGPNTEAFF
few | TRBV27 | CASSLSHVYEQYF
. | TRBV19 | CASSIDWQGKSEQYF
many | TRBV12-5 | CASGLVRLGGEKDNIQYF
many | TRBV7-6 | CASSLLPLTDTQYF
many | TRBV30 | CAWSVWGSGANVLTF
few | TRBV3-1 | CASSPRNGLGNEQFF
. | TRBV5-4 | CASSLAGGRETQYF
many | TRBV7-9 | CASSLTLSGANVLTF
. | TRBV12-3/TRBV12-4 | CAPRDRGIPINYGYTF
. | TRBV27 | CASRGLAGEVTQYF
many | TRBV10-3 | CAISETSARFSYEQYF
many | TRBV19 | CASTQDRMNTEAFF
. | TRBV24-1 | CATSDPTSGRPYNEQFF
many | TRBV6-2/TRBV6-3 | CASSKTRDSSYEQYF
. | TRBV11-2 | CASSLGWGGAASNAEAFF
. | TRBV6-1 | CASSEGRLPPYEQYF
many | TRBV5-6 | CASSLRLRGGQETQYF
. | TRBV13 | CASSPWGGRGTGELFF
. | TRBV7-2 | CASSLGAGGPRFF
many | TRBV6-6 | CASSYLLVDTQYF
. | TRBV5-6 | CASSWDIGGGINSPLHF
. | TRBV4-1 | CASSQGQGRGYGYTF
once | TRBV27 | CASSLGGQSYNEQLF
many | TRBV7-9 | CASTGLLGEKLFF
. | TRBV29-1 | CSAVGGWGTEAFF
. | TRBV6-6 | CASSGTSDYNEQFF
few | TRBV10-3 | CAISEGTLYEQYF
many | TRBV2 | CASSEYPLTNEKLFF
. | TRBV7-9 | CACSFGGYEQYF
. | TRBV19 | CASSMDSYNYDYTF
few | TRBV20-1 | CSAREGIGPNEQFF
many | TRBV24-1 | CATSISSGGELFF
few | TRBV5-1 | CASSFGGDYNEQFF
few | TRBV19 | CASSKVYGYTF
. | TRBV20-1 | CSAWETPRARFDTQYF
many | TRBV5-4 | CASSEEPEPEQYF
many | TRBV30 | CAWSTDSYNEQFF
many | TRBV5-1 | CASSLLGPSYNEQFF
. | TRBV29-1 | CSVEWAQGVRHHGAYNEQFF
many | TRBV27 | CASSYTGLQPQHF
many | TRBV27 | CASSTRGGVAGTSPTDTQYF
. | TRBV9 | CASSVDGQGNDEQYF
. | TRBV20-1 | CSAAVPYSGNTIYF
. | TRBV12-3/TRBV12-4 | CACSPFGWLSTQYF
. | TRBV5-1 | CASSLAVLTNEQFF
. | TRBV15 | CATSRTTSGPTDTRYF
few | TRBV10-3 | CAISEKASSYNSPLHF
few | TRBV6-6 | CASSYSLAGVWDSTDTQYF
once | TRBV18 | CASSPLKVTDRANYGYTF
many | TRBV25-1 | CASSEYSPGFSYEQYF
many | TRBV19 | CASSIALGQEQFF
many | TRBV19 | CASSTITGANTNQPQHF
many | TRBV12-5 | CASGSTDRGNQETQYF
many | TRBV12-3/TRBV12-4 | CASSLTTPYEQYF